The entry below gives a single T cell receptor beta chain sequence along with its context. Antigen specificity is unknown. This record belongs to a study of response to subunit inactivated influenza vaccine. Broader study findings: Researchers suggested that each seasonal influenza vaccination recruits few new T cells.

The CDR3 loop spans 11 amino acids. CDR1 SQVTM and CDR2 ANQGSEA come from the germline V gene. Deletions cut 5 bases from V and 7 bases from J, with 11 bases between. TCRdb redid the calling of the RT-PCR reads with MiXCR, one entry per CDR3 protein. The sample has about 580,000 distinct CDR3 sequences, around 15% seen once. The receptor's source is a man aged 45-65 years who received an inactivated influenza vaccine. The rearrangement links TRBV29-1 to TRBJ1-1; D not certain. Sequenced material: PBMCs from blood, taken roughly 12 days after vaccination. The CDR3 DNA sequence: TGCAGCGTTACGTTAGGGTTTGAAGCTTTCTTT. Encoded protein: CSVTLGFEAFF.